This T cell receptor (beta chain) was found in a study of T cell responses to AZD1222 COVID-19 vaccine. Study-wide results and limits: No day 14 peak samples; only post-peak repertoires were characterized.

The assay was immunoSEQ multiplex PCR, and TCRdb's table has in-frame clones only and misses some. Here the sample spans approximately 150,000 clones, approximately 94% being singletons. Worth noting for this clone: Its antigen is not identified.

This CDR3 spans 17 amino acids. Trimming shortened V by 1 base and J by 0 bases, and 11 bases separated the two germline ends. CDR1 and CDR2 from the germline V gene are SGHDT and YYEEEE. This specimen consisted of peripheral blood, obtained on day 0 of AZD1222 vaccination. The gene calls are TRBV5-6 and TRBJ1-6; D is unresolved. The source of this sequence is an adult in good health. CDR3 DNA sequence: TGTGCCAGCAGCTTGACGGCGGTTAGCTCCTATAATTCACCCCTCCACTTT. Its protein is CASSLTAVSSYNSPLHF. The full variable domain, its missing parts supplied by reference TRBV5-6 and TRBJ1-6, is DAGVTQSPTHLIKTRGQQVTLRCSPKSGHDTVSWYQQALGQGPQFIFQYYEEEERQRGNFPDRFSGHQFPNYSSELNVNALLLGDSALYLCASSLTAVSSYNSPLHFGNGTRLTVT.